The sequence of this T cell receptor beta chain was determined in a study of blood T cell repertoires in COVID-19. Study information: The United States, Italy and Spain were the sources of the acute and convalescent COVID-19 samples. T cells, B-cell-depleted T cells, or PBMCs provided the cDNA or gDNA that served as material.

Per the original data handling: It was from reference gene primer amplification that nucleated cell counts were estimated. This table comes from immunoSEQ multiplex PCR, and its TCRdb copy is limited to in-frame clones, with some not included. Clone size and the V and J calls come from that table; the DNA yielded D and trimming. This sample has about 220,000 clones; approximately 83% occur once, and the top ten carry less than 4%. Germline CDR1 LNHNV, CDR2 YYDKDF (reference sequence). Trimming removed 4 bases from V and 6 bases from J; junction bases left unmatched: 8. This CDR3 has 15 residues. The TCR originated in a woman aged 25 to 39 who had recovered from COVID-19. Material for sequencing was peripheral blood. The rearrangement joins TRBV15 to TRBJ2-3, with 9 bases identical to TRBD1. CDR3 sequence reads: CATSKGQGSGDTQYF. In DNA form, the CDR3 reads TGTGCCACCAGCAAGGGACAGGGCTCGGGGGATACGCAGTATTTT.